The 5 T cell receptor beta chains in this list originate from one sample, sequenced in a study of neurological immune-mediated disorders. Regarding time point: longitudinal time-point 1 (baseline). Each CDR3 protein is one row after TCRdb ran MiXCR on the 5' RACE reads. The table has over 70,000 distinct CDR3 sequences, about 9.4% seen once. Sequences were obtained from PBMCs. Every receptor here comes from a man aged 25-40 years in good health.

This clonotype has at least ten counts. Here the CDR3 reads CSAGGSGANVLTF. The CDR3 DNA sequence: TGCAGCGCGGGTGGCTCTGGGGCCAACGTCCTGACTTTC. This chain joins TRBV29-1 and TRBJ2-6; D remains unclear. The length of the CDR3 is 13 residues. Trimming removed 7 bases from V and 0 bases from J, with 7 bases in between. In germline, CDR1 is SQVTM, CDR2 ANQGSEA.

The table lists this clonotype with many counts. The V call is TRBV27, the J call TRBJ1-6, with D unclear. The germline V gene encodes CDR1 MNHEY and CDR2 SMNVEV (reference sequence). V gave up 3 bases and J gave up 0 bases, with 12 bases separating them. The CDR3 loop spans 17 amino acids. This chain's CDR3 is CASSFDVFRSYNSPLHF. As DNA, the CDR3 is TGTGCCAGCAGTTTTGACGTCTTCCGCTCCTATAATTCACCCCTCCACTTT.

This clonotype has ten or more counts. The V and J genes are TRBV7-9 and TRBJ2-7; TRBD1 is a possible D gene (5 bases). This CDR3 region has 16 residues. The germline V gene has CDR1 SEHNR and CDR2 FQNEAQ (reference sequence). The V gene lost 1 base and the J gene lost 3 bases, with 16 bases spanning the gap. CDR3 nucleotide sequence: TGTGCCAGCAGCTTAGGTACTATTAGTAGGGGCTACGAGCAGTACTTC. Translating it yields CASSLGTISRGYEQYF. Based on the CDR3 plus reference TRBV7-9 and TRBJ2-7, the full variable domain is DTGVSQNPRHKITKRGQNVTFRCDPISEHNRLYWYRQTLGQGPEFLTYFQNEAQLEKSRLLSDRFSAERPKGSFSTLEIQRTEQGDSAMYLCASSLGTISRGYEQYFGPGTRLTVT.

This clonotype appeared many times. V gene TRBV29-1 combines with J gene TRBJ2-1; perhaps TRBD2 as D (5 bases). The V end lost 6 bases, the J end lost 3 bases, and 9 bases lay between the germline ends. Germline V CDR1 and CDR2: SQVTM, ANQGSEA. This CDR3 spans 12 amino acids. The CDR3 DNA reads TGCAGCGTCGCTCGGGACTACAATGAGCAGTTCTTC. Its protein is CSVARDYNEQFF.

This clonotype was counted many times. The chain has TRBV5-1 and TRBJ2-7, with D possibly being TRBD2 (5 bases). V lost 4 bases to trimming and J lost 0 bases, with 14 bases between them. Germline CDR1 and CDR2: SGHRS and YFSETQ. CDR3 length equals 15 residues. CDR3 bases: TGCGCCAGCAGCCCGCAAGCGGATAGCTCCTACGAGCAGTACTTC. Translated, it gives CASSPQADSSYEQYF.